This T cell receptor beta chain was sequenced for a study of blood T cell repertoires in COVID-19. Study-wide background: COVID-19 samples, acute and convalescent, were from the United States, Italy and Spain. Sources were T cells, B-cell-depleted T cells, or PBMCs; the material itself was cDNA or gDNA.

V lost 4 bases and J 2 bases, leaving 7 bases between the germline ends. The V gene's germline CDR1 is SGDLS and CDR2 YYNGEE. The CDR3 contains 14 residues. Authors' methods: From reference gene primer amplification, estimates of nucleated cell counts were derived. Profiling relied on immunoSEQ multiplex PCR, and the TCRdb table lists in-frame clones only, not all of them. That table supplies the V and J calls and clone size; D and trimming were determined from the DNA. The sample lists roughly 67,000 clones; around 93% were seen once. This clone was counted between two and nine times. Material: peripheral blood. The sequence was collected from a man between 65 and 85 years old with active COVID-19. The rearrangement uses TRBV9 and TRBJ1-6; D remains unclear. The CDR3 DNA sequence: TGTGCCAGCAGCAACACAGCCTATAATTCACCCCTCCACTTT. It is translated as CASSNTAYNSPLHF.